This is a list of T cell receptor beta chains from one sample in a study of OX40 agonist ivuxolimab in advanced cancers. Only in-frame clones appear in the TCRdb table, and some are missing; sequencing was by immunoSEQ multiplex PCR. This sample has around 100,000 clones, with 85% to 95% found just once. This specimen was CD4+ or CD8+ T cells sorted from blood, taken in a trial of the OX40 agonist ivuxolimab. All receptors derive from an adult with an advanced solid tumor such as melanoma, head and neck, liver or kidney cancer. CDR3s include the opening cysteine and the closing phenylalanine or tryptophan. Fields, in order: J gene, clone size, D gene, CDR3 length, V gene, CDR3 protein, CDR3 DNA. D genes are given only for firm matches. Not every row has a clone size; where given, it reads once, few, many or a size class.

>TRBJ2-1|NA|NA|13|TRBV6-1
CASVDRYYNEQFF
TGTGCCAGCGTAGACAGGTACTACAATGAGCAGTTCTTC
>TRBJ1-2|NA|TRBD1|15|TRBV28
CASTLRGGSNYGYTF
TGTGCCAGCACCCTCAGGGGGGGGAGTAACTATGGCTACACCTTC
>TRBJ1-1|NA|NA|14|TRBV28
CASSEAARGTEAFF
TGTGCCAGCAGTGAGGCAGCAAGGGGCACTGAAGCTTTCTTT
>TRBJ1-2|few|NA|13|TRBV28
CASTQLRGYGYTF
TGTGCCAGCACCCAATTGAGAGGCTATGGCTACACCTTC
>TRBJ2-1|NA|TRBD2|15|TRBV7-6
CASSKNVAGGNEQFF
TGTGCCAGCAGCAAAAATGTGGCGGGGGGCAATGAGCAGTTCTTC
>TRBJ1-2|NA|TRBD1|16|TRBV6-6
CASSYSDLTGTHGYTF
TGTGCCAGCAGTTATTCAGACTTGACAGGGACCCATGGCTACACCTTC
>TRBJ1-5|NA|NA|14|TRBV18
CASSPGRVNQPQHF
TGTGCCAGCTCACCGGGGAGAGTCAATCAGCCCCAGCATTTT
>TRBJ1-5|NA|NA|15|TRBV28
CASSLWSWGNQPQHF
TGTGCCAGCAGTTTATGGAGTTGGGGCAATCAGCCCCAGCATTTT
>TRBJ1-3|NA|NA|13|TRBV19
CASSQGSGNTIYF
TGTGCCAGTAGCCAGGGTTCTGGAAACACCATATATTTT
>TRBJ2-2|NA|NA|16|TRBV7-6
CASSLRNNLNTGELFF
TGTGCCAGCAGCTTACGCAATAACCTGAACACCGGGGAGCTGTTTTTT
>TRBJ1-2|NA|TRBD1|16|TRBV5-6
CASSHPGGSSKNPYTF
TGTGCCAGCAGCCATCCAGGGGGCTCAAGTAAAAATCCCTACACCTTC
>TRBJ2-5|NA|NA|16|TRBV6-1
CASSEAAAGQSETQYF
TGTGCCAGCAGTGAAGCGGCGGCAGGGCAGTCGGAGACCCAGTACTTC
>TRBJ2-1|NA|NA|12|TRBV2
CASSDPGSEQFF
TGTGCCAGCAGTGATCCAGGGTCTGAGCAGTTCTTC
>TRBJ2-3|NA|NA|13|TRBV5-4
CASSAPGGNTQYF
TGTGCCAGCAGCGCACCCGGGGGTAATACGCAGTATTTT
>TRBJ2-3|NA|NA|13|TRBV27
CASRDPGVDTQYF
TGTGCCAGCAGAGATCCGGGGGTGGATACGCAGTATTTT
>TRBJ1-2|NA|TRBD1|13|TRBV5-1
CASSSGQGDGYTF
TGCGCCAGCAGCTCAGGACAGGGCGATGGCTACACCTTC
>TRBJ1-5|NA|NA|14|TRBV6-1
CASSELPQTQPQHF
TGTGCCAGCAGTGAATTGCCGCAGACGCAGCCCCAGCATTTT
>TRBJ2-7|NA|NA|13|TRBV5-1
CASSLTGEYEQYF
TGCGCCAGCAGCTTGACTGGAGAATACGAGCAGTACTTC
>TRBJ1-3|NA|TRBD1|17|TRBV7-9
CASSATGAFLGGNTIYF
TGTGCCAGCAGCGCCACAGGGGCCTTTTTAGGTGGAAACACCATATATTTT
>TRBJ1-1|NA|TRBD1|14|TRBV15
CATTWDRANTEAFF
TGTGCCACCACCTGGGACAGGGCTAACACTGAAGCTTTCTTT
>TRBJ1-6|once|NA|11|TRBV28
CASSLNSPLHF
TGTGCCAGCAGTTTGAATTCACCCCTCCACTTT
>TRBJ1-3|NA|NA|16|TRBV4-1
CASSQLGGRAGNTIYF
TGCGCCAGCAGCCAATTAGGGGGAAGAGCTGGAAACACCATATATTTT
>TRBJ2-3|NA|TRBD2|14|TRBV15
CATSRGSGEDTQYF
TGTGCCACCAGCAGAGGAAGCGGGGAGGATACGCAGTATTTT
>TRBJ2-2|NA|NA|15|TRBV28
CASSLGGADNGELFF
TGTGCCAGCAGTTTAGGGGGCGCGGATAACGGGGAGCTGTTTTTT
>TRBJ1-2|NA|NA|13|TRBV29-1
CSVEIQGGAGYTF
TGCAGCGTTGAAATACAGGGAGGGGCTGGCTACACCTTC
>TRBJ2-3|NA|NA|14|TRBV15
CATSRDGASTAQYF
TGTGCCACCAGCAGAGACGGCGCCTCAACAGCCCAGTATTTT
>TRBJ1-1|NA|TRBD1|15|TRBV7-2
CASSPTGGRDTEAFF
TGTGCCAGCAGCCCGACAGGGGGAAGGGACACTGAAGCTTTCTTT
>TRBJ2-3|NA|TRBD2|16|TRBV11-1
CASSLSLAGATDTQYF
TGTGCCAGCAGCTTATCGCTAGCGGGGGCAACAGATACGCAGTATTTT
>TRBJ2-1|NA|TRBD2|17|TRBV5-1
CASSLGLASAGLNEQFF
TGCGCCAGCAGCTTGGGACTAGCTTCCGCCGGACTGAATGAGCAGTTCTTC
>TRBJ2-4|NA|NA|17|TRBV28
CASSPPGGPRGKNIQYF
TGTGCCAGCAGTCCCCCGGGGGGCCCCCGCGGGAAAAACATTCAGTACTTC
>TRBJ2-3|NA|NA|12|TRBV27
CASSQRTDTQYF
TGTGCCAGCAGTCAACGCACAGATACGCAGTATTTT
>TRBJ1-3|once|NA|15|TRBV9
CASSGGESSGNTIYF
TGTGCCAGCAGCGGAGGAGAGAGCTCTGGAAACACCATATATTTT
>TRBJ1-2|NA|TRBD1|11|TRBV30
CASNRGGGYTF
TGTGCCTCAAACAGGGGCGGAGGCTACACCTTC
>TRBJ2-3|NA|NA|12|TRBV7-2
CASSFTGYTQYF
TGTGCCAGCAGCTTCACAGGATATACGCAGTATTTT
>TRBJ2-2|NA|TRBD1|14|TRBV5-1
CASSPTTGGEELFF
TGCGCCAGCAGCCCTACAACAGGGGGCGAGGAGCTGTTTTTT
>TRBJ2-1|NA|TRBD2|14|TRBV9
CASSMTSANNEQFF
TGTGCCAGCAGCATGACTAGCGCGAACAATGAGCAGTTCTTC
>TRBJ2-6|NA|NA|15|TRBV5-1
CASSLPAFGANVLTF
TGCGCCAGCAGCTTGCCTGCCTTTGGGGCCAACGTCCTGACTTTC
>TRBJ2-1|NA|TRBD2|14|TRBV23-1
CASSRAGGLDEQFF
TGCGCCAGCAGTCGGGCGGGAGGGCTGGATGAGCAGTTCTTC
>TRBJ1-5|NA|TRBD1|13|TRBV19
CASSSTGDQPQHF
TGTGCCAGTAGTTCGACAGGGGATCAGCCCCAGCATTTT
>TRBJ2-3|NA|NA|13|TRBV30
CAWSGGLTDTQYF
TGTGCCTGGAGTGGCGGACTCACAGATACGCAGTATTTT
>TRBJ1-5|NA|NA|19|TRBV18
CASSPTAVPDRDSNQPQHF
TGTGCCAGCTCACCAACCGCCGTCCCGGACAGAGATAGCAATCAGCCCCAGCATTTT
>TRBJ1-2|NA|NA|12|TRBV6-5
CASSPQGNGYTF
TGTGCCAGCAGCCCACAGGGTAATGGCTACACCTTC
>TRBJ1-2|NA|NA|13|TRBV7-2
CASSQGDLYGYTF
TGTGCCAGCAGCCAAGGGGACCTATATGGCTACACCTTC
>TRBJ2-1|NA|TRBD2|14|TRBV5-1
CASIGGLAGGKQFF
TGCGCCAGCATCGGGGGCCTAGCGGGAGGGAAGCAGTTCTTC
>TRBJ1-4|NA|TRBD1|13|TRBV7-2
CASSARTGAELFF
TGTGCCAGCAGCGCCCGGACAGGGGCCGAACTGTTTTTT
>TRBJ2-3|NA|NA|14|TRBV29-1
CSVEARSSTDTQYF
TGCAGCGTTGAAGCCAGGAGTAGCACAGATACGCAGTATTTT
>TRBJ2-1|few|NA|15|TRBV2
CASSEALQGYNEQFF
TGTGCCAGCAGTGAAGCGCTTCAGGGGTACAATGAGCAGTTCTTC
>TRBJ1-1|NA|NA|13|TRBV7-2
CASSIAPPFEAFF
TGTGCCAGCAGCATAGCCCCCCCTTTTGAAGCTTTCTTT
>TRBJ2-3|NA|NA|14|TRBV6-5
CASSYSATTDTQYF
TGTGCCAGCAGTTACTCGGCCACCACAGATACGCAGTATTTT
>TRBJ1-5|NA|TRBD1|15|TRBV15
CATSSRRQGAQPQHF
TGTGCCACCAGCAGCCGGAGACAGGGGGCTCAGCCCCAGCATTTT
>TRBJ2-3|NA|NA|14|TRBV2
CASSEWGRTDTQYF
TGTGCCAGCAGTGAATGGGGACGCACAGATACGCAGTATTTT
>TRBJ1-5|NA|NA|17|TRBV11-1
CASSRPPTGDSNQPQHF
TGTGCCAGCAGCAGACCACCGACAGGAGATAGCAATCAGCCCCAGCATTTT
>TRBJ2-5|NA|NA|13|TRBV7-2
CASSLDPRETQYF
TGTGCCAGCAGCTTAGATCCGAGGGAGACCCAGTACTTC
>TRBJ1-5|NA|NA|13|TRBV30
CAWGTRGNQPQHF
TGTGCCTGGGGGACACGAGGCAATCAGCCCCAGCATTTT
>TRBJ1-4|NA|NA|12|TRBV25-1
CASSAVNEKLFF
TGTGCCAGCAGCGCCGTTAATGAAAAACTGTTTTTT
>TRBJ1-4|NA|NA|11|TRBV5-1
CASSRAEKLFF
TGCGCCAGCAGCCGGGCTGAAAAACTGTTTTTT
>TRBJ1-6|NA|NA|13|TRBV28
CASSFRGNSPRHF
TGTGCCAGCAGTTTTCGAGGGAATTCACCCCGCCACTTT
>TRBJ2-3|once|NA|13|TRBV28
CASRPRGRDTQYF
TGTGCCAGCAGACCACGGGGGCGAGATACGCAGTATTTT